The 16 T cell receptor beta chains listed next were all sequenced from one sample in a study of graft-versus-host responses after intestinal transplantation (dated by TCRdb to 2020 to 2023). Library generation was performed with the immunoSEQ multiplex PCR assay. The source is immuneACCESS, and TCRdb retained only in-frame sequences with V and J called. Part of the clones is not carried over; for the studies checked, unresolved V genes explain less than half of this, and the remainder is unexplained. The sample includes just under 100,000 clones, with around nine tenths observed a single time. 15% to 20% of the sample is in the top ten clones. The specimen was PBMCs, collected about 450 days after intestinal transplant. These receptors originate from a human patient who received an intestinal transplant, so some T cells may come from the graft donor.

The rearrangement links TRBV11-2 to TRBJ1-1; tentative D call: TRBD1 (5 bases). The CDR3 runs to 15 residues. Trimming stripped 6 bases from V and 0 bases from J, with 14 bases between. CDR1 SGHAT and CDR2 FQNNGV come from the germline V gene. Written as DNA, the CDR3 is TGTGCCAGCAGTCCCCAGGGCAGCTTGAACACTGAAGCTTTCTTT. Encoded protein: CASSPQGSLNTEAFF.

V is TRBV7-2 and J is TRBJ2-1; tentative D call: TRBD1 (5 bases). Per germline, CDR1 SGHTA and CDR2 FQGNSA. The CDR3 length is 16 residues. Trimming left V 0 bases short and J 0 bases short, with 9 bases between. The CDR3 spells CASSLAIRDSYNEQFF. CDR3 sequence (DNA): TGTGCCAGCAGCTTAGCTATCAGGGACTCCTACAATGAGCAGTTCTTC.

The chain is built from TRBV9 and TRBJ2-3; D is unclear. The germline V gene has CDR1 SGDLS and CDR2 YYNGEE. Trimming removed 4 bases from V and 2 bases from J, with 14 bases in between. This CDR3 has 15 amino acids. Written as DNA, the CDR3 is TGTGCCAGCAGCCCAACGTGGCTGCTCACAGATACGCAGTATTTT. Translating it yields CASSPTWLLTDTQYF.

A note on this clone: Germline is not matched at one junction end, which may reflect a read error. J is TRBJ1-1 and V is TRBV6-5, with 9 bases fitting TRBD1. This CDR3 spans 13 amino acids. Looked up from germline, CDR1 is MNHEY and CDR2 is SVGAGI. CDR3 loop: CASSQADRGGRVF. DNA of the CDR3: TGTGCCAGCAGTCAGGCCGACAGGGGGGGACGGGTCTTT.

The chain couples TRBV7-9 to TRBJ2-5; possibly TRBD2 for D (7 bases). The CDR3 is 15 residues long. The V gene's germline CDR1 is SEHNR and CDR2 FQNEAQ (reference sequence). The V gene lost 4 bases and the J gene lost 1 base, with 13 bases spanning the gap. The CDR3 bases are TGTGCCAGCAGCTCCAAGGGGGGGCTCCAAGAGACCCAGTACTTC. Translating it yields CASSSKGGLQETQYF.

The gene calls are TRBV2 and TRBJ1-6; D is ambiguous. Trimming took off 3 bases at V and 9 bases at J, with 9 bases between the two ends. This CDR3 is 13 amino acids long. CDR1 SNHLY and CDR2 FYNNEI come from the germline V gene. CDR3 bases: TGTGCCAGCAGTGACGGCGGTGGTTCACCCCTCCACTTT. This codes for CASSDGGGSPLHF.

This clone was detected once. The rearrangement links TRBV25-1 to TRBJ1-1; tentatively, D is TRBD1 (5 bases). This CDR3 region has 14 residues. Deletions cut 2 bases from V and 3 bases from J, with 10 bases between. Germline CDR1 MGHDK, CDR2 SYGVNS. This CDR3 reads CASSEIGRDTEAFF. The CDR3 DNA sequence: TGTGCCAGCAGTGAAATCGGCAGGGACACTGAAGCTTTCTTT. The full variable domain, completed using reference TRBV25-1 and TRBJ1-1, is EADIYQTPRYLVIGTGKKITLECSQTMGHDKMYWYQQDPGMELHLIHYSYGVNSTEKGDLSSESTVSRIRTEHFPLTLESARPSHTSQYLCASSEIGRDTEAFFGQGTRLTVV.

This chain connects TRBV20-1 to TRBJ2-3; no definite D call. The V and J ends lost 3 bases and 6 bases respectively, with 7 bases between them. The germline V gene has CDR1 DFQATT and CDR2 SNEGSKA (reference sequence). CDR3 length equals 11 residues. The CDR3 sequence: CSASQPDTQYF. Written as DNA, the CDR3 is TGCAGTGCTAGCCAACCTGATACGCAGTATTTT.

The chain has TRBV16 and TRBJ1-5; D unresolved. The germline CDR1 and CDR2 sequences are KGHSY and FQNENV. This CDR3 contains 13 residues. V was cut by 0 bases and J by 3 bases, with 3 bases left in between. The CDR3 region has the DNA TGTGCCAGCAGCCAATCGTACAATCAGCCCCAGCATTTT. Amino acid sequence: CASSQSYNQPQHF. The complete variable domain, with remaining parts taken from reference TRBV16 and TRBJ1-5, reads GEEVAQTPKHLVRGEGQKAKLYCAPIKGHSYVFWYQQVLKNEFKFLISFQNENVFDETGMPKERFSAKCLPNSPCSLEIQATKLEDSAVYFCASSQSYNQPQHFGDGTRLSIL.

The chain couples TRBV7-9 to TRBJ2-5; D perhaps matches TRBD2 (6 bases). Trimming took off 1 base at V and 1 base at J, with 10 bases between the two ends. The CDR3 is 15 amino acids. Germline V gene sequence: CDR1 SEHNR, CDR2 FQNEAQ (reference sequence). The CDR3 loop reads CASSLGGLLQETQYF. CDR3 nucleotide sequence: TGTGCCAGCAGCTTAGGGGGACTCCTCCAAGAGACCCAGTACTTC.

J is TRBJ2-1 and V is TRBV27; weak D call: TRBD2 (8 bases). Germline V gives CDR1 MNHEY, CDR2 SMNVEV (reference sequence). V was cut by 1 base and J by 3 bases, with 19 bases left in between. The CDR3 has 18 residues. The chain's CDR3 is CASSLLGGQRGNYNEQFF. The DNA for the CDR3 is TGTGCCAGCAGTTTATTAGGGGGCCAGCGGGGGAACTACAATGAGCAGTTCTTC.

V is TRBV4-1 and J is TRBJ2-1, with TRBD1 matching over 8 bases. The V gene's germline CDR1 is MGHRA and CDR2 YSYEKL. The CDR3 has 18 amino acids. V lost 2 bases, J lost 0 bases, and 9 bases stayed unmatched. CDR3 protein: CASSQRAADRGSYNEQFF. The CDR3 DNA reads as TGCGCCAGCAGCCAAAGAGCGGCAGACAGGGGCTCCTACAATGAGCAGTTCTTC.

The chain has TRBV6-5 and TRBJ1-1, with D possibly TRBD1 on 6 matching bases. The V end lost 8 bases, the J end lost 8 bases, and 15 bases lay between the germline ends. The CDR3 loop spans 12 amino acids. Germline CDR1 and CDR2: MNHEY and SVGAGI. The CDR3 protein is CASQQGNQEAFF. In DNA, the CDR3 is TGTGCCAGCCAACAGGGTAACCAAGAAGCTTTCTTT.

CDR3 amino acids: CASSLGEGSYTF. Here the CDR3 DNA reads TGTGCCAGCAGCTTAGGTGAGGGGAGCTACACCTTC. The J gene is TRBJ1-2, the V gene TRBV11-2, with a possible D match to TRBD1 (5 bases). Looked up from germline, CDR1 is SGHAT and CDR2 is FQNNGV. V was clipped by 1 base and J by 9 bases, with 9 bases between them. The CDR3 is 12 residues long. The complete variable domain, with remaining parts taken from reference TRBV11-2 and TRBJ1-2, reads EAGVAQSPRYKIIEKRQSVAFWCNPISGHATLYWYQQILGQGPKLLIQFQNNGVVDDSQLPKDRFSAERLKGVDSTLKIQPAKLEDSAVYLCASSLGEGSYTFGSGTRLTVV.

V gene TRBV14 combines with J gene TRBJ1-4, with D hard to call. Germline V gives CDR1 SGHDN, CDR2 FVKESK. V lost 0 bases and J 7 bases, leaving 6 bases between the germline ends. The CDR3 loop spans 13 amino acids. This CDR3 reads CASSQDRGEKLFF. DNA for the CDR3: TGTGCCAGCAGCCAAGATCGGGGTGAAAAACTGTTTTTT.

The V and J genes are TRBV6-5 and TRBJ2-1, with D perhaps being TRBD1 or TRBD2 (6 bases each). The CDR3 extends over 14 amino acids. V was trimmed by 7 bases and J by 7 bases, leaving 17 bases between them. Germline assignment: CDR1 MNHEY and CDR2 SVGAGI. The CDR3 spells CASNYKGGTNEQFF. The DNA of the CDR3 is TGTGCCAGCAATTATAAAGGGGGGACGAATGAGCAGTTCTTC.